The present TCR beta chain was sequenced within a study of blood T cells in healthy people across ages. On this clonotype itself: Its antigen is currently unknown.

Primers used in a second PCR of about 7 to 12 cycles were a sample-barcoded 5' primer and a J-beta primer mix. Each cDNA molecule received a tag from a template-switch adaptor that had 12 random nucleotides. TCRdb itself ran the 5' RACE reads through MiXCR, one entry per CDR3 protein. The sample yields fewer than 2 million distinct CDR3 sequences, about two fifths seen once. Study-wide results and caveats: Unknown CMV status may confound age-related changes in expanded clones.

V dropped 4 bases and J dropped 3 bases, with 13 bases sitting between them. The CDR3 loop spans 15 amino acids. From germline, CDR1 is LGHNA and CDR2 YNFKEQ. Peripheral blood from each donor was collected in a volume of approximately 9.2 milliliters. The sequencing input was blood. The receptor was isolated from a human donor in good health. J is TRBJ1-5 and V is TRBV4-2; the D gene is possibly TRBD1 (6 bases). The CDR3 DNA is TGTGCCAGCAGCCGCGGACAGAAAAACAATCAGCCCCAGCATTTT. Translated: CASSRGQKNNQPQHF.